The 29 T cell receptor beta chains below come from one sample, sequenced in a study of cytomegalovirus exposure and HLA in healthy donors. PCR employed 60 Vbeta and 13 Jbeta primers. Sequenced by immunoSEQ multiplex PCR; TCRdb stores in-frame clones only, minus some. The sample consists of roughly 56,000 clones, around 81% of them appearing once. Sample: PBMCs. The receptors here all came from a boy younger than 18 in good health and CMV-seropositive.

This clone was picked up one time. This rearrangement joins TRBV11-2 to TRBJ1-2; the D is unclear. The V end lost 0 bases, the J end lost 5 bases, and 10 bases lay between the germline ends. The CDR3 is made up of 14 amino acids. CDR1 is SGHAT, CDR2 FQNNGV, per germline. The CDR3 reads CASSLDRNEYGYTF. The DNA for the CDR3 is TGTGCCAGCAGCTTAGATCGTAATGAGTATGGCTACACCTTC.

V is TRBV6-5 and J is TRBJ2-7; 8 nucleotides match TRBD2. Germline CDR1 MNHEY, CDR2 SVGAGI. The CDR3 extends over 14 amino acids. V trimming: 7 bases; J trimming: 3 bases; junction bases outside the gene matches: 8. DNA for the CDR3: TGTGCCAGCACCACGGGGACTAGGGTCTACGAGCAGTACTTC. Translated: CASTTGTRVYEQYF.

CDR3 amino acids: CASSLQTNQETQYF. The DNA for the CDR3 is TGTGCCAGCAGCTTGCAAACTAACCAAGAGACCCAGTACTTC. The chain couples TRBV5-4 to TRBJ2-5, with D unclear. Germline V CDR1 and CDR2: SGHNT, YYREEE (reference sequence). This CDR3 comprises 14 residues. Trimming removed 1 base at V and 0 bases at J, with 7 bases between.

The chain links TRBV13 to TRBJ1-1, with 8 bases matching TRBD1. This CDR3 is 15 amino acids long. CDR1 is PRHDT, CDR2 FYEKMQ, per germline (reference sequence). After removal of 1 base from V and 4 bases from J, the junction contained 5 bases not matched to a gene. CDR3 in amino acids: CASSLVTGGTTEAFF. Here the CDR3 DNA reads TGTGCCAGCAGCTTAGTAACAGGGGGGACCACTGAAGCTTTCTTT.

V and J are TRBV12-5 and TRBJ1-2; D gene uncertain. Germline V gene data show CDR1 as LGHNT and CDR2 as FRNRAP. This CDR3 comprises 12 residues. The V end lost 6 bases, the J end lost 7 bases, and 12 bases lay between the germline ends. The CDR3 loop reads CASGLDGGGYTF. CDR3 DNA sequence: TGTGCTAGTGGCCTGGACGGAGGTGGCTACACCTTC.

The chain uses TRBV7-2 and TRBJ2-7; TRBD1 is a possible D gene (6 bases). Germline V gene lookup returns CDR1 SGHTA and CDR2 FQGNSA. The V gene lost 1 base and the J gene lost 7 bases, with 8 bases spanning the gap. This CDR3 comprises 12 residues. As DNA, the CDR3 is TGTGCCAGCAGCTTAGGGGGGCAGGAGCAGTACTTC. It specifies CASSLGGQEQYF.

This clone was counted once. The chain has TRBV7-6 and TRBJ2-7; D is possibly TRBD2 (6 bases). V dropped 3 bases and J dropped 5 bases, with 20 bases sitting between them. The CDR3 has 16 residues. Germline loops: CDR1 SGHVS, CDR2 FNYEAQ. CDR3 protein: CASSLSPPGLSDEQYF. Here the CDR3 DNA reads TGTGCCAGCAGCTTGTCACCGCCGGGACTCTCAGACGAGCAGTACTTC. The full variable domain, its missing parts supplied by reference TRBV7-6 and TRBJ2-7, is GAGVSQSPRYKVTKRGQDVALRCDPISGHVSLYWYRQALGQGPEFLTYFNYEAQQDKSGLPNDRFSAERPEGSISTLTIQRTEQRDSAMYRCASSLSPPGLSDEQYFGPGTRLTVT.

The chain joins TRBV5-1 to TRBJ1-1, with D tentatively TRBD1 (6 bases). CDR1 and CDR2 from the germline V gene are SGHRS and YFSETQ. The CDR3 runs to 14 residues. The ends were cut back, 3 bases at V and 1 base at J, with 10 bases in the middle. CDR3 bases: TGCGCCAGCAGCTCCGGACAGCCGAACACTGAAGCTTTCTTT. This sequence encodes CASSSGQPNTEAFF. The variable domain in full, completed from reference TRBV5-1 and TRBJ1-1, reads KAGVTQTPRYLIKTRGQQVTLSCSPISGHRSVSWYQQTPGQGLQFLFEYFSETQRNKGNFPGRFSGRQFSNSRSEMNVSTLELGDSALYLCASSSGQPNTEAFFGQGTRLTVV.

CDR3 in DNA: TGTGCCAGCACAGACAGTTCATTGAGCTCTGGGGCCAACGTCCTGACTTTC. It translates to CASTDSSLSSGANVLTF. This rearrangement joins TRBV9 to TRBJ2-6; D is possibly TRBD1 (5 bases). In germline, CDR1 is SGDLS, CDR2 YYNGEE. The CDR3 totals 17 residues. Trimming removed 6 bases at V and 0 bases at J, with 16 bases between. Together with reference TRBV9 and TRBJ2-6, the CDR3 gives the full variable domain: DSGVTQTPKHLITATGQRVTLRCSPRSGDLSVYWYQQSLDQGLQFLIQYYNGEERAKGNILERFSAQQFPDLHSELNLSSLELGDSALYFCASTDSSLSSGANVLTFGAGSRLTVL.

This clone appeared a single time. V is TRBV23-1 and J is TRBJ1-3; TRBD1 matches 12 bases. TRBV23-1 is noted as an ORF with a role that remains uncertain. Trimming cost V 0 bases and J 4 bases; bases outside gene matches: 13. CDR3 length equals 20 residues. CDR3 protein: CASSQSMGQGATILGNTIYF. The CDR3 DNA reads TGCGCCAGCAGTCAATCGATGGGACAGGGGGCGACGATCTTGGGAAACACCATATATTTT.

This clone was detected a few times. The V gene is TRBV5-4, the J gene TRBJ2-2; weak D call: TRBD2 (6 bases). The CDR3 is made up of 16 amino acids. Trimming took 5 bases from V and 7 from J, leaving 21 bases between them. Per germline, CDR1 SGHNT and CDR2 YYREEE (reference sequence). The CDR3 protein is CASSSGGNLGGGELFF. The CDR3 nucleotides are TGTGCCAGCAGTTCCGGCGGGAACTTGGGAGGCGGGGAGCTGTTTTTT.

The chain has TRBV2 and TRBJ2-2, with a possible D match to TRBD1 (5 bases). The V gene lost 6 bases and the J gene lost 4 bases, with 12 bases spanning the gap. Germline CDR1 is SNHLY and CDR2 is FYNNEI. The CDR3 covers 14 residues. The CDR3 DNA reads TGTGCCAGCAGGAGGACACCCCTCACCGGGGAGCTGTTTTTT. Encoded protein: CASRRTPLTGELFF.

The chain couples TRBV5-5 to TRBJ1-6; D not certain. This CDR3 is 17 amino acids long. Germline V CDR1 and CDR2: SGHKS, YYEKEE (reference sequence). V shed 2 bases and J shed 0 bases, with 12 bases lying between them. This CDR3 reads CASSLYWASSYNSPLHF. CDR3 DNA sequence: TGTGCCAGCAGCTTATATTGGGCGAGCTCCTATAATTCACCCCTCCACTTT.

This clone has only one observation. The J gene is TRBJ1-5, the V gene TRBV27; D perhaps matches TRBD1 (6 bases). Germline V gives CDR1 MNHEY, CDR2 SMNVEV (reference sequence). V shed 2 bases and J shed 6 bases, with 11 bases lying between them. The CDR3 runs to 14 residues. The CDR3 DNA reads TGTGCCAGCAGTTTAAGAGGGGGTGGTCAGCCCCAGCATTTT. Translated, it gives CASSLRGGGQPQHF.

The chain has TRBV6-5 and TRBJ1-1; TRBD1 matches 11 bases. V gave up 6 bases and J gave up 2 bases; unmatched junction bases: 2. The CDR3 totals 14 residues. From germline, CDR1 is MNHEY and CDR2 SVGAGI. The CDR3 reads CASSRTGGNTEAFF. Written as DNA, the CDR3 is TGTGCCAGCAGCAGGACAGGGGGCAACACTGAAGCTTTCTTT.

The chain carries TRBV4-2 and TRBJ2-2, with 12 bases matching TRBD2. CDR3 size: 16 residues. The germline gives CDR1 LGHNA, CDR2 YNFKEQ. With 2 bases clipped from V and 3 bases from J, the junction kept 1 base outside the gene matches. CDR3 nucleotides: TGTGCCAGCAGCCAACCTAGCGGGGGGGACACCGGGGAGCTGTTTTTT. Protein: CASSQPSGGDTGELFF.

The V and J genes are TRBV9 and TRBJ2-6, with TRBD2 matching over 8 bases. This CDR3 spans 16 amino acids. In germline, CDR1 is SGDLS, CDR2 YYNGEE. J was trimmed by 2 bases and V by 3 bases; bases with no gene match: 4. In DNA, the CDR3 is TGTGCCAGCAGCGCCCGGGAGGGTGCTGGGGCCAACGTCCTGACTTTC. Its translation: CASSAREGAGANVLTF. The whole variable domain, remainder taken from reference TRBV9 and TRBJ2-6, is DSGVTQTPKHLITATGQRVTLRCSPRSGDLSVYWYQQSLDQGLQFLIQYYNGEERAKGNILERFSAQQFPDLHSELNLSSLELGDSALYFCASSAREGAGANVLTFGAGSRLTVL.

This chain joins TRBV6-5 and TRBJ2-7; 12 nucleotides match TRBD1. This CDR3 has 15 residues. Trimming took 4 bases from V and 4 from J; bases not matched to a gene: 5. Germline CDR1 MNHEY, CDR2 SVGAGI. The CDR3 nucleotides are TGTGCCAGCAGTTCCCCGGGACAGGGGGCTTACGAGCAGTACTTC. It yields the protein CASSSPGQGAYEQYF.

The chain combines TRBV9 with TRBJ2-1, with 8 bases lining up with TRBD2. Germline CDR1 is SGDLS and CDR2 is YYNGEE. The ends lost 6 bases at V and 1 base at J; junction bases unmatched: 6. This CDR3 region has 15 residues. The CDR3 loop reads CASTPAGVSYNEQFF. The CDR3 DNA reads as TGTGCCAGCACCCCAGCGGGGGTGTCCTACAATGAGCAGTTCTTC.

This chain uses TRBV12-5 with TRBJ1-2, with a tentative D call TRBD1 (6 bases). Deletions cut 0 bases from V and 2 bases from J, with 10 bases between. This CDR3 is built from 15 residues. Germline CDR1 reads LGHNT; CDR2 reads FRNRAP. The CDR3 region has the DNA TGTGCTAGTGGTTTGGTCCAGGGGCTAAACTATGGCTACACCTTC. Translated, it gives CASGLVQGLNYGYTF. Based on the CDR3 plus reference TRBV12-5 and TRBJ1-2, the full variable domain is DARVTQTPRHKVTEMGQEVTMRCQPILGHNTVFWYRQTMMQGLELLAYFRNRAPLDDSGMPKDRFSAEMPDATLATLKIQPSEPRDSAVYFCASGLVQGLNYGYTFGSGTRLTVV.

The chain couples TRBV4-1 to TRBJ1-1; D gene uncertain. The CDR3 covers 13 residues. V shed 4 bases and J shed 4 bases, with 10 bases lying between them. Per the germline V gene, CDR1 is MGHRA and CDR2 is YSYEKL. CDR3 loop: CASSRTPSTEAFF. The CDR3 DNA reads as TGCGCCAGCAGCCGTACACCATCCACTGAAGCTTTCTTT.

This rearrangement joins TRBV11-2 to TRBJ2-3; 8 bases line up with TRBD2. V lost 5 bases and J lost 1; bases outside the gene matches: 5. Germline CDR1 and CDR2: SGHAT and FQNNGV. This CDR3 is built from 15 residues. CDR3 bases: TGTGCCAGCAGCCCAGCCGGGGGGGGCACAGATACGCAGTATTTT. Amino acids: CASSPAGGGTDTQYF.

This clone was seen just once. V is TRBV25-1 and J is TRBJ1-1; D call uncertain. CDR1 is MGHDK and CDR2 is SYGVNS in the germline V gene. The CDR3 is 13 residues long. Trimming cost V 8 bases and J 4 bases, with 14 bases left between them. The CDR3: CASSEGAGTEAFF. The CDR3 DNA follows: TGTGCCAGCTCCGAAGGCGCAGGCACTGAAGCTTTCTTT.

The chain combines TRBV5-8 with TRBJ2-3, with D possibly matching TRBD2 (5 bases). The V and J ends lost 4 bases and 3 bases respectively, with 18 bases between them. The germline CDR1 and CDR2 sequences are SGHTS and YDEGEE. The CDR3 spans 16 residues. The CDR3 protein is CASSPEALAKTDTQYF. The CDR3 nucleotides are TGTGCCAGCAGCCCGGAAGCGCTAGCTAAAACAGATACGCAGTATTTT.

This chain uses TRBV18 with TRBJ2-1; 8 positions agree with TRBD2. Germline V gene sequence: CDR1 KGHSH, CDR2 LQKENI. Trimming removed 4 bases from V and 7 bases from J; junction bases left unmatched: 9. This CDR3 contains 15 residues. The CDR3 sequence: CASSLPGLGFNEQFF. The CDR3 DNA reads TGTGCCAGCTCACTGCCGGGACTAGGGTTTAATGAGCAGTTCTTC.

The genes are TRBV19 and TRBJ1-2; 8 nucleotides match TRBD1. In germline, CDR1 is LNHDA, CDR2 SQIVND (reference sequence). J was trimmed by 6 bases and V by 8 bases; bases with no gene match: 14. The CDR3 is made up of 15 amino acids. The CDR3 spells CASFDPLTGAHGYTF. The CDR3 nucleotides are TGTGCCAGTTTCGATCCCCTGACAGGGGCCCATGGCTACACCTTC.

This clone is a singleton in its sample. The CDR3 loop reads CASSEAAQGRYGYTF. In DNA, the CDR3 is TGTGCCAGCAGTGAAGCGGCCCAGGGGAGATATGGCTACACCTTC. The V call is TRBV6-1, the J call TRBJ1-2, with D possibly TRBD1 on 6 matching bases. The CDR3 runs 15 residues. Germline CDR1 is MNHNS and CDR2 is SASEGT. V shed 0 bases and J shed 5 bases, with 13 bases lying between them.

The genes are TRBV4-1 and TRBJ1-1, with no clear D. Trimming pared 2 bases from V and 5 bases from J, leaving 18 bases between. Per germline, CDR1 MGHRA and CDR2 YSYEKL. The CDR3 loop spans 16 amino acids. DNA for the CDR3: TGCGCCAGCAGCCAACCGCCGGTACGAGGTGGGACTGAAGCTTTCTTT. This codes for CASSQPPVRGGTEAFF.

There are a few counts of this clone. The chain joins TRBV5-1 to TRBJ2-3, with 12 bases fitting TRBD2. Germline CDR1 reads SGHRS; CDR2 reads YFSETQ. Trimming removed 0 bases from V and 4 bases from J; junction bases left unmatched: 3. CDR3 length: 16 amino acids. Written as DNA, the CDR3 is TGCGCCAGCAGCTTGGGACTAGCGGGGGTAGCAGATACGCAGTATTTT. Its translation: CASSLGLAGVADTQYF.